Listed here is a single TCR beta chain. What it binds is unknown. This specimen belongs to a study of T cell responses to AZD1222 COVID-19 vaccine. General study results and limits: The span of vaccine-associated CD4 TCRs extended across spike, with dominance at 160-218 and 743-854.

The germline V gene has CDR1 SGHNT and CDR2 YENEEA. The V gene end was trimmed by 3 bases and the J gene end by 7 bases; junction bases not matched to a gene: 6. The CDR3 totals 15 residues. Libraries were prepared by immunoSEQ multiplex PCR; TCRdb keeps only in-frame clonotypes and omits some of them. The sample has some 140,000 clones; approximately 90% are singletons. Material: peripheral blood, obtained on day 0 of AZD1222 vaccination. The V call is TRBV11-3, the J call TRBJ1-6, with 7 bases matching TRBD1. The source is an adult in good health. The CDR3 is CASSLEGQENSPLHF. CDR3 in DNA: TGTGCCAGCAGCTTGGAAGGACAGGAAAATTCACCCCTCCACTTT.